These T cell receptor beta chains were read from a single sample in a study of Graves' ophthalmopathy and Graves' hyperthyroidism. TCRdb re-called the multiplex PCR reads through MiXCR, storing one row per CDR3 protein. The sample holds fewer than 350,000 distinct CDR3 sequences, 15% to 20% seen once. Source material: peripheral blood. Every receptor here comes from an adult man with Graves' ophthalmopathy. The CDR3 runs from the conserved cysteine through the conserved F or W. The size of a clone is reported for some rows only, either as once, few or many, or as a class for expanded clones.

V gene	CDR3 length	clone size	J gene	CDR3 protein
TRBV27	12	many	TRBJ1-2	CATRQGHYGYTF
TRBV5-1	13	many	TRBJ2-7	CASTAQNSYEQYF
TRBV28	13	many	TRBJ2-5	CASRGTGKETQYF
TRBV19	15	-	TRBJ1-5	CASSIDPGPHQPQHF
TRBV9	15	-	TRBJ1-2	CASSAEWGTRDGYTF
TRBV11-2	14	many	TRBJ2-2	CASSSLINTGELFF
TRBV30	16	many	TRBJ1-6	CAWSTGRLRSGSPLHF
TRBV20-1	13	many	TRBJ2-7	CSARTGVDYEQYF
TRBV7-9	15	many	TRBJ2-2	CASSPGQGDTGELFF
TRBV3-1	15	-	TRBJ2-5	CASSQDFGYQETQYF
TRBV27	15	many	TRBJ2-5	CASSLMMGVRETQYF
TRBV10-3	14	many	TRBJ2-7	CAISSPSVTYEQYF
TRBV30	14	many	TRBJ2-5	CALDTSGPQETQYF
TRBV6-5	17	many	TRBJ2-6	CASSYSGTGTGANVLTF
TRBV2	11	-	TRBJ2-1	CASSEYNEQFF
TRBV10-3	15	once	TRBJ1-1	CALQRAGVRDTEAFF
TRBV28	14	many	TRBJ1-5	CASSANRGSQPQHF
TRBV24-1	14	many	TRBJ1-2	CATSDSGQGVGYTF
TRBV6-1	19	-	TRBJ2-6	CASRVRLGQGASGANVLTF
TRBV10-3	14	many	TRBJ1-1	CAISLQGQGTEAFF